The present T cell receptor beta chain was sequenced within a study of glioma-infiltrating T cells. Overall study findings and caveats: Very few CDR3 sequences were shared between tissue and blood. Gliomas, especially low-grade, showed above-expected tissue-blood divergence; non-neoplastic patients showed below.

The V and J ends lost 1 base and 2 bases respectively, with 21 bases between them. Germline CDR1 and CDR2: SGHVS and FQNEAQ. CDR3 length equals 19 residues. TCR alpha and beta CDR3 regions were amplified from RNA using iRepertoire nested multiplex PCR. Input was about 85-400 ng of tissue mRNA or PBMC total RNA. TCRdb fed the multiplex PCR reads into MiXCR, producing one record per CDR3 protein. The sample holds about 210,000 distinct CDR3 sequences, around 30% seen once. In its sample, this clonotype was seen many times. As yet, its antigen is unknown. This TCR was sampled from a human donor with low-grade glioma or glioblastoma, undergoing nonglioma brain surgery, or in good health (not recorded which). This rearrangement joins TRBV7-8 to TRBJ1-5, with D possibly matching TRBD1 (5 bases). Sequenced input: glioma tissue, nonneoplastic brain tissue, or PBMCs (not recorded which). CDR3 nucleotide sequence: TGTGCCAGCAGCTTAGGTGTGGGACCGACCTTGCCCGGCAATCAGCCCCAGCATTTT. It is translated as CASSLGVGPTLPGNQPQHF.